This T cell receptor beta chain was obtained from a study of T-cell memory formation after mild COVID-19. Using constant-segment primers, 5'RACE produced TCR alpha and TCR beta cDNA libraries carrying sample barcodes and UMIs. In TCRdb, the 5' RACE reads were re-called with MiXCR into one record per CDR3 protein. The sample comprises approximately 150,000 distinct CDR3 sequences, about 5.7% of which are singletons, and approximately 2.1% rests with the top ten. This CDR3 spans 14 amino acids. V dropped 4 bases and J dropped 10 bases, with 19 bases sitting between them. The germline CDR1 and CDR2 sequences are LGHDT and YNNKEL (reference sequence).

The chain is built from TRBV3-1 and TRBJ1-1; D is unresolved. Sequencing was done on a sample of PBMCs or a T cell subset sorted from them (not recorded which). The sequence was obtained from an adult woman who had mild COVID-19 (a few samples of this study predate the infection). Cell type and time point are not known. The CDR3 region is CASSLTVEVSGAFF. CDR3 sequence (DNA): TGTGCCAGCAGCCTGACTGTAGAGGTGAGTGGAGCTTTCTTT.